These 25 T cell receptor beta chains came from one sample sequenced in a study of blood T cell repertoires in COVID-19. Sequencing was performed with immunoSEQ multiplex PCR; in TCRdb, only in-frame clones are kept and a portion is missing. The repertoire holds approximately 180,000 clones, with 80% to 90% as singletons. Sequenced: peripheral blood. These receptors were taken from a man aged 55 to 70 with acute or convalescent COVID-19.

In its sample, this clone was seen once. The rearrangement uses TRBV19 and TRBJ2-2, with 10 bases matching TRBD2. This CDR3 region has 16 residues. The germline V gene encodes CDR1 LNHDA and CDR2 SQIVND (reference sequence). V shed 6 bases, J shed 5 bases, and the junction held 9 bases outside the gene matches. The CDR3 sequence is CASRTSSGRWTGELFF. The CDR3 nucleotides read TGTGCCAGTAGAACCTCTAGCGGGAGATGGACCGGGGAGCTGTTTTTT.

The chain joins TRBV7-2 to TRBJ1-1; weak D call: TRBD1 (6 bases). The CDR3 runs to 14 residues. Trimming cost V 5 bases and J 4 bases, with 14 bases left between them. Germline CDR1 SGHTA, CDR2 FQGNSA. CDR3 DNA sequence: TGTGCCAGCAGCCCGCGGGGGGGCATCACTGAAGCTTTCTTT. Translation gives CASSPRGGITEAFF.

The genes are TRBV19 and TRBJ2-4; 10 nucleotides agree with TRBD1. The CDR3 loop spans 16 amino acids. The V and J ends lost 5 bases and 3 bases, in that order; junction bases with no gene match: 7. Germline CDR1 reads LNHDA; CDR2 reads SQIVND (reference sequence). The chain's CDR3 is CASSRTGGYSKNIQYF. The CDR3 DNA sequence: TGTGCCAGTAGTCGGACAGGGGGATATAGCAAAAACATTCAGTACTTC.

The V call is TRBV2, the J call TRBJ2-7, with 13 bases lining up with TRBD2. This CDR3 is 15 amino acids long. Germline CDR1 is SNHLY and CDR2 is FYNNEI. After removal of 6 bases from V and 4 bases from J, the junction contained 6 bases not matched to a gene. CDR3 nucleotides: TGTGCCAGCAGCCCGGGACTAGCGGGACCTTACGAGCAGTACTTC. It is translated as CASSPGLAGPYEQYF.

The rearrangement uses TRBV2 and TRBJ2-5, with 10 bases that match TRBD2. Germline V gene sequence: CDR1 SNHLY, CDR2 FYNNEI. The J segment lost 3 bases and the V segment lost 6 bases, leaving 13 bases of the junction unmatched. CDR3 size: 17 residues. In nucleotides, the CDR3 is TGTGCCAGCAGCCTATCTCGGGGTACTAGCGGGAAAGAGACCCAGTACTTC. It is translated as CASSLSRGTSGKETQYF.

V and J are TRBV9 and TRBJ1-2; 7 bases match TRBD1. The CDR3 sequence is 13 residues long. The trim removed 6 bases at V and 4 bases at J, leaving 6 bases unmatched. Germline CDR1 reads SGDLS; CDR2 reads YYNGEE. DNA of the CDR3: TGTGCCAGCAACGTCCCAGGGGGCTATGGCTACACCTTC. It codes for CASNVPGGYGYTF.

CDR3 sequence (DNA): TGTGCCAGCAAAGTGGGAGGGGGCGAGCAGTACTTC. It is translated as CASKVGGGEQYF. The gene calls are TRBV7-9 and TRBJ2-7; weak D call: TRBD2 (7 bases). Trimming took 7 bases from V and 6 from J, leaving 13 bases between them. This CDR3 contains 12 residues. The V gene's germline CDR1 is SEHNR and CDR2 FQNEAQ (reference sequence). Full variable domain (missing parts from reference TRBV7-9 and TRBJ2-7): DTGVSQNPRHKITKRGQNVTFRCDPISEHNRLYWYRQTLGQGPEFLTYFQNEAQLEKSRLLSDRFSAERPKGSFSTLEIQRTEQGDSAMYLCASKVGGGEQYFGPGTRLTVT.

The chain uses TRBV18 and TRBJ1-1; TRBD1 might be the D (6 bases). Germline V gene lookup returns CDR1 KGHSH and CDR2 LQKENI. The CDR3 has 15 amino acids. The V gene lost 4 bases and the J gene lost 5 bases, with 17 bases spanning the gap. In DNA, the CDR3 is TGTGCCAGCTCACAATATTCAGGGGCAGAAACTGAAGCTTTCTTT. It is translated as CASSQYSGAETEAFF.

This chain links TRBV11-2 with TRBJ1-1; tentative D call: TRBD1 (5 bases). CDR3 size: 19 residues. The ends were cut back, 5 bases at V and 2 bases at J, with 27 bases in the middle. Germline V CDR1 and CDR2: SGHAT, FQNNGV. The CDR3 spells CASSPRRGASFMANTEAFF. DNA of the CDR3: TGTGCCAGCAGCCCCCGAAGGGGCGCGAGTTTTATGGCTAACACTGAAGCTTTCTTT.

This clone was found once. The V gene is TRBV6-5, the J gene TRBJ2-7; a weak D match, TRBD1 (6 bases). This CDR3 is 14 amino acids long. With 5 bases removed from V and 0 bases from J, the gap between germline ends came to 11 bases. The germline V gene has CDR1 MNHEY and CDR2 SVGAGI. The CDR3 DNA reads TGTGCCAGCAGTATTACAGGGAACTCCTACGAGCAGTACTTC. Translation gives CASSITGNSYEQYF.

The V call is TRBV19, the J call TRBJ1-5; D remains ambiguous. V gave up 3 bases and J gave up 5 bases, with 11 bases separating them. Germline loops: CDR1 LNHDA, CDR2 SQIVND (reference sequence). There are 14 residues in the CDR3. CDR3 region: CASSIVREDQPQHF. The CDR3 nucleotides read TGTGCCAGTAGTATCGTACGGGAGGATCAGCCCCAGCATTTT.

The CDR3 DNA reads TGTGCCAGCAGCGGACTAGCGGGAGTAGAGACCCAGTACTTC. Translating it yields CASSGLAGVETQYF. The chain couples TRBV28 to TRBJ2-5, with 13 bases fitting TRBD2. The CDR3 loop spans 14 amino acids. V was clipped by 6 bases and J by 4 bases; unmatched bases: 2. CDR1 is MDHEN, CDR2 SYDVKM, per germline. Looking up the rest from reference TRBV28 and TRBJ2-5 gives the full variable domain: DVKVTQSSRYLVKRTGEKVFLECVQDMDHENMFWYRQDPGLGLRLIYFSYDVKMKEKGDIPEGYSVSREKKERFSLILESASTNQTSMYLCASSGLAGVETQYFGPGTRLLVL.

The chain couples TRBV27 to TRBJ2-6; 11 bases fit TRBD1. J was trimmed by 3 bases and V by 5 bases; bases with no gene match: 12. The germline CDR1 and CDR2 sequences are MNHEY and SMNVEV (reference sequence). The CDR3 extends over 19 amino acids. Here the CDR3 reads CASSPSLGQGANGANVLTF. In DNA, the CDR3 is TGTGCCAGCAGTCCGTCCCTCGGACAGGGGGCAAATGGGGCCAACGTCCTGACTTTC.

The chain recombines TRBV6-5 with TRBJ1-4; D not resolved. From germline, CDR1 is MNHEY and CDR2 SVGAGI. This CDR3 is 15 amino acids long. V was pared by 8 bases and J by 5 bases, with 18 bases between. CDR3 residues: CASGRSWQMNEKLFF. The DNA for the CDR3 is TGTGCCAGCGGTCGTTCGTGGCAGATGAATGAAAAACTGTTTTTT.

The table lists this clone with a count of one. The chain couples TRBV7-9 to TRBJ1-1; weak D call: TRBD1 (5 bases). V was trimmed by 2 bases and J by 2 bases, leaving 12 bases between them. CDR1 is SEHNR and CDR2 is FQNEAQ in the germline V gene (reference sequence). This CDR3 has 15 residues. CDR3 coding DNA: TGTGCCAGCAGCTTATCCCAGGGAAGAAACACTGAAGCTTTCTTT. Translating it yields CASSLSQGRNTEAFF. Full variable domain (rest looked up from reference TRBV7-9 and TRBJ1-1): DTGVSQNPRHKITKRGQNVTFRCDPISEHNRLYWYRQTLGQGPEFLTYFQNEAQLEKSRLLSDRFSAERPKGSFSTLEIQRTEQGDSAMYLCASSLSQGRNTEAFFGQGTRLTVV.

The V and J genes are TRBV5-6 and TRBJ1-6, with 9 nucleotides matching TRBD1. This CDR3 comprises 15 residues. The junction had 3 bases not matched to a gene; V was cut back by 2 bases and J by 6 bases. The V gene's germline CDR1 is SGHDT and CDR2 YYEEEE. CDR3 region: CASSFRDRANSPLHF. The CDR3 bases are TGTGCCAGCAGCTTCCGGGACAGGGCTAATTCACCCCTCCACTTT.

DNA for the CDR3: TGTGCCAGCAGCTCCTACGACAGGGGGCAGGCAGATACGCAGTATTTT. Translation: CASSSYDRGQADTQYF. The genes are TRBV5-5 and TRBJ2-3, with 10 bases that match TRBD1. This CDR3 region has 16 residues. Germline V lookup: CDR1 SGHKS, CDR2 YYEKEE (reference sequence). V trimming: 3 bases; J trimming: 4 bases; junction bases outside the gene matches: 8.

This rearrangement joins TRBV2 to TRBJ2-5; TRBD1 might be the D (5 bases). V lost 6 bases, J lost 5 bases, and 13 bases lay in between. The CDR3 spans 13 residues. Germline CDR1 is SNHLY and CDR2 is FYNNEI. The CDR3 spells CASSPAGKETQYF. CDR3 nucleotides: TGTGCCAGCAGCCCCGCAGGGAAGGAGACCCAGTACTTC.

This sequence joins TRBV2 and TRBJ2-6; D is possibly TRBD1 (6 bases). The V gene's germline CDR1 is SNHLY and CDR2 FYNNEI. The CDR3 is 19 amino acids. The V gene lost 6 bases and the J gene lost 0 bases, with 21 bases spanning the gap. The CDR3 nucleotides are TGTGCCAGCAGGGACAGTTTGGTTCGGCGATTCTCTGGGGCCAACGTCCTGACTTTC. This translates into CASRDSLVRRFSGANVLTF.

J is TRBJ2-4 and V is TRBV19; D possibly matches TRBD1 or TRBD2 (6 bases each). The CDR3 consists of 15 residues. Germline V gene sequence: CDR1 LNHDA, CDR2 SQIVND (reference sequence). Trimming removed 5 bases at V and 5 bases at J, with 16 bases between. The CDR3 nucleotides read TGTGCCAGTAGTGTAGGACAGTGGGAGGAAAACATTCAGTACTTC. This translates into CASSVGQWEENIQYF.

The table lists this clone with a count of one. The chain employs TRBV28 and TRBJ1-6, with D possibly TRBD1 on 5 matching bases. Germline-derived CDR1 and CDR2 are MDHEN and SYDVKM. Trimming took 6 bases from V and 9 from J, leaving 18 bases between them. This CDR3 spans 15 amino acids. CDR3 sequence (DNA): TGTGCCAGCAGCCGCCTGGCAGGGAGGGGTTCACCCCTCCACTTT. As protein: CASSRLAGRGSPLHF.

The V call is TRBV5-1, the J call TRBJ1-2; D may be TRBD1 (5 bases). Germline CDR1 reads SGHRS; CDR2 reads YFSETQ. This CDR3 spans 12 amino acids. V dropped 0 bases and J dropped 14 bases, with 14 bases sitting between them. The CDR3 nucleotides are TGCGCCAGCAGCTTGGGGGACTCTCGCGGAACCTTC. It yields the protein CASSLGDSRGTF. Together with reference TRBV5-1 and TRBJ1-2, the CDR3 gives the full variable domain: KAGVTQTPRYLIKTRGQQVTLSCSPISGHRSVSWYQQTPGQGLQFLFEYFSETQRNKGNFPGRFSGRQFSNSRSEMNVSTLELGDSALYLCASSLGDSRGTFGSGTRLTVV.

The V call is TRBV9, the J call TRBJ1-6, with D tentatively TRBD1 (5 bases). This CDR3 has 15 amino acids. Germline V lookup: CDR1 SGDLS, CDR2 YYNGEE. Deletions cut 3 bases from V and 11 bases from J, with 18 bases between. For the CDR3, the DNA is TGTGCCAGCAGCGCTGAAGGGGCCCAAGGGGCACCCCTCCACTTT. Amino acid sequence: CASSAEGAQGAPLHF. Looking up the rest from reference TRBV9 and TRBJ1-6 gives the full variable domain: DSGVTQTPKHLITATGQRVTLRCSPRSGDLSVYWYQQSLDQGLQFLIQYYNGEERAKGNILERFSAQQFPDLHSELNLSSLELGDSALYFCASSAEGAQGAPLHFGNGTRLTVT.

J is TRBJ2-7 and V is TRBV7-2; the D gene is possibly TRBD1 (5 bases). CDR1 is SGHTA, CDR2 FQGNSA, per germline. V was clipped by 3 bases and J by 0 bases, with 9 bases between them. The CDR3 spans 14 residues. Here the CDR3 DNA reads TGTGCCAGCAGCTTCAGGGCGAGCTCCTACGAGCAGTACTTC. Protein sequence: CASSFRASSYEQYF.

This clone occurred a few times. The chain carries TRBV28 and TRBJ1-2; 9 nucleotides line up with TRBD1. CDR3 size: 15 residues. V shed 2 bases and J 4 bases; nucleotides not matched to a gene: 5. CDR1 and CDR2 (germline): MDHEN, SYDVKM. In DNA form, the CDR3 reads TGTGCCAGCAGTTTAGGGGGGACAGGGCTCTATGGCTACACCTTC. Its translation: CASSLGGTGLYGYTF.